One and the same sample provided the 7 T cell receptor beta chains below, sequenced in a study of tumor-infiltrating lymphocytes in localized non-small cell lung cancer. The method was immunoSEQ multiplex PCR; TCRdb's version includes in-frame clones alone and lacks a portion of them. The sample consists of 14,000 to 15,000 clones, 81% of them appearing once. The source material was lung tumor tissue. The receptors were sampled from a human donor with non-small cell lung cancer.

The chain has TRBV7-2 and TRBJ2-7, with a tentative D call TRBD2 (5 bases). CDR1 is SGHTA and CDR2 is FQGNSA in the germline V gene. V lost 6 bases and J lost 5, with 20 bases in between. The CDR3 is 15 residues long. The CDR3 region has the DNA TGTGCCAGCAGTTTAAGTCCGTGGGAGACTAACGAGCAGTACTTC. Its protein product is CASSLSPWETNEQYF.

The chain is built from TRBV7-2 and TRBJ1-2; TRBD1 aligns across 7 bases. From germline, CDR1 is SGHTA and CDR2 FQGNSA. CDR3 length equals 13 residues. V was clipped by 4 bases and J by 8 bases; unmatched bases: 7. The CDR3, as DNA: TGTGCCAGCAGCTCTCCAGGGGGTTACGGCTACACCTTC. Encoded protein: CASSSPGGYGYTF. Full variable domain (outside the CDR3, taken from reference TRBV7-2 and TRBJ1-2): GAGVSQSPSNKVTEKGKDVELRCDPISGHTALYWYRQSLGQGLEFLIYFQGNSAPDKSGLPSDRFSAERTGGSVSTLTIQRTQQEDSAVYLCASSSPGGYGYTFGSGTRLTVV.

This clone was observed a few times. The chain joins TRBV19 to TRBJ2-7; perhaps TRBD1 as D (6 bases). The germline V gene has CDR1 LNHDA and CDR2 SQIVND (reference sequence). The CDR3 loop spans 15 amino acids. Trimming left V 9 bases short and J 1 base short, with 19 bases between. Written as DNA, the CDR3 is TGTGCCAGCCGAACACGTACAGGGATGTCCTACGAGCAGTACTTC. Translating it yields CASRTRTGMSYEQYF.

J is TRBJ1-3 and V is TRBV6-1; a weak D match, TRBD1 (6 bases). Germline CDR1 MNHNS, CDR2 SASEGT. The CDR3 has 15 amino acids. Trimming shortened V by 7 bases and J by 0 bases, and 13 bases separated the two germline ends. DNA for the CDR3: TGTGCCAGCAAGGAGGGGGTCAACTCTGGAAACACCATATATTTT. It specifies CASKEGVNSGNTIYF.

The gene calls are TRBV30 and TRBJ1-2; D call uncertain. CDR3 size: 14 residues. Germline loops: CDR1 GTSNPN, CDR2 SVGIG (reference sequence). V was trimmed by 0 bases and J by 4 bases, leaving 12 bases between them. The CDR3 sequence: CAWSVQKGSYGYTF. The CDR3 DNA reads as TGTGCCTGGAGTGTACAAAAGGGCAGCTATGGCTACACCTTC.

This chain uses TRBV29-1 with TRBJ1-1, with D hard to call. Trimming pared 4 bases from V and 4 bases from J, leaving 10 bases between. Looked up from germline, CDR1 is SQVTM and CDR2 is ANQGSEA. The CDR3 is 12 residues long. CDR3 in DNA: TGCAGCGTTGTAGAGGGCGGCACTGAAGCTTTCTTT. Its translation is CSVVEGGTEAFF.

V gene TRBV29-1 combines with J gene TRBJ1-1; 12 bases are shared with TRBD1. Per the germline V gene, CDR1 is SQVTM and CDR2 is ANQGSEA. V lost 4 bases, J lost 0 bases, and 3 bases stayed unmatched. CDR3 length equals 15 residues. This chain's CDR3 is CSVARDRGLNTEAFF. CDR3 nucleotides: TGCAGCGTTGCCCGGGACAGGGGGCTGAACACTGAAGCTTTCTTT.